This entry is about one TCR beta chain. Antigen: not known. The CDR3 contains 13 residues. This specimen comes from a study of identical twins. cDNA molecules carried unique molecular identifiers, and template switching added a universal primer site. TCRdb passed the 5' RACE reads through MiXCR, listing each CDR3 protein once. The sample contains 750,000 to 950,000 distinct CDR3 sequences, about 12% of which appear only once. The donors were all healthy and Caucasian. Study findings and constraints: Part of the zero-insertion signal could reflect confounding by invariant MAIT and iNKT cells. With beta out-of-frame sequences, excess sharing by twins was weaker.

These records were also assigned to another study, of yellow fever vaccine responses in identical twins.

The sample was PBMCs. The chain uses TRBV21-1 and TRBJ2-3; whether TRBD1, the table's D call, matches the DNA was not checked. TRBV21-1 is a pseudogene segment. The receptor's source is a woman aged 18-30 years in good health. CDR3 amino acids: CASKTGGTDTQYF. The CDR3 DNA is TGTGCCAGCAAGACAGGGGGCACAGATACGCAGTATTTT.